These 32 T cell receptor beta chains originate from one sample sequenced in a study of CD8+CD57+ T cells in acquired aplastic anemia. TCR beta VDJ combinations and CDR3 sequences were profiled from genomic DNA. MiXCR, run by TCRdb on the reads, gives a single entry per CDR3 protein. The data contain around 200,000 distinct CDR3 sequences, 48% of them singletons. For sequencing, patients were chosen who had shown expansion of CD8+CD57+ cells by flow cytometry. Sequencing was carried out using sorted CD4+, CD8+, or CD8+CD57+ T cells (not recorded which) from PBMCs. The receptors originated from a human donor with aplastic anemia.

V gene TRBV12-3 or TRBV12-4 combines with J gene TRBJ2-6; D call uncertain. This CDR3 comprises 15 residues. Deletions cut 6 bases from V and 3 bases from J, with 12 bases between. The DNA of the CDR3 is TGTGCCAGCAGCCCCCACGCGGATGGGGCCAACGTCCTGACTTTC. Translation gives CASSPHADGANVLTF.

This chain uses TRBV10-3 with TRBJ2-2; TRBD2 agrees at 9 bases. Germline V gene lookup returns CDR1 ENHRY and CDR2 SYGVKD. The CDR3 runs to 16 residues. V dropped 7 bases and J dropped 2; count of bases not matched to a gene: 8. The CDR3 nucleotides are TGTGCCATCAATCCAGCGGGGGGAGATAACACCGGGGAGCTGTTTTTT. Its translation: CAINPAGGDNTGELFF.

A few counts support this clonotype. The chain has TRBV10-3 and TRBJ2-1; D call uncertain. The germline V gene has CDR1 ENHRY and CDR2 SYGVKD. The CDR3 runs 15 residues. V lost 0 bases to trimming and J lost 6 bases, with 12 bases between them. The CDR3 bases are TGTGCCATCAGTGAGTCTGTTGGGTTGAGCAATGAGCAGTTCTTC. It yields the protein CAISESVGLSNEQFF.

The chain recombines TRBV4-1 with TRBJ1-6; a weak D match, TRBD1 (6 bases). Germline values: CDR1 MGHRA, CDR2 YSYEKL. The V gene lost 1 base and the J gene lost 7 bases, with 17 bases spanning the gap. The CDR3 sequence is 17 residues long. For the CDR3, the DNA is TGCGCCAGCAGCCAAGGTGTCTCGGGCAGGGGAAATTCACCCCTCCACTTT. Translating gives CASSQGVSGRGNSPLHF.

This CDR3 reads CASSLVATSGGRRAHNEQFF. The CDR3 DNA follows: TGTGCCAGCAGCTTAGTGGCGACTAGCGGGGGGAGGCGTGCACACAATGAGCAGTTCTTC. J is TRBJ2-1 and V is TRBV11-1, with TRBD2 matching over 13 bases. The germline V gene encodes CDR1 SGHAT and CDR2 FQDESV (reference sequence). V dropped 1 base and J dropped 5; count of bases not matched to a gene: 14. The CDR3 has 20 amino acids.

Ten or more counts support this clonotype. The genes are TRBV20-1 and TRBJ2-2; the match to TRBD2 covers 9 bases. This CDR3 is 12 amino acids long. Germline V gives CDR1 DFQATT, CDR2 SNEGSKA (reference sequence). With V trimmed by 5 bases and J by 9 bases, 4 bases remained unmatched. The CDR3 DNA follows: TGCAGTGCTCTCGCGGGGGGGAGGGAGCTGTTTTTT. This encodes CSALAGGRELFF.

This clonotype was observed many times. The J gene is TRBJ1-1, the V gene TRBV5-6; D unresolved. The CDR3 loop spans 12 amino acids. Germline values: CDR1 SGHDT, CDR2 YYEEEE. V was cut by 4 bases and J by 0 bases, with 4 bases left in between. For the CDR3, the DNA is TGTGCCAGCAGCCTAGTGAACACTGAAGCTTTCTTT. This sequence encodes CASSLVNTEAFF.

In regard to this clonotype: Sequence at one end of the junction differs from germline and may be a read error. The chain joins TRBV7-9 to TRBJ1-4; D is possibly TRBD1 (5 bases). The CDR3 length is 15 residues. Germline V gene lookup returns CDR1 SEHNR and CDR2 FQNEAQ (reference sequence). The CDR3 DNA follows: TGTGCCAGCAGCTCTGGCGGGGACTTGGATGAAAAACCGTTTTTT. Translated: CASSSGGDLDEKPFF.

This clonotype was detected many times. The V and J genes are TRBV5-1 and TRBJ2-7, with 10 bases fitting TRBD2. CDR3 length equals 16 residues. V trimming: 1 base; J trimming: 0 bases; junction bases outside the gene matches: 4. Germline V lookup: CDR1 SGHRS, CDR2 YFSETQ. CDR3 nucleotide sequence: TGCGCCAGCAGCTTGCTGACTAGCGGGTCCTCCTACGAGCAGTACTTC. Protein product: CASSLLTSGSSYEQYF.

This clonotype was found many times. This chain uses TRBV6-1 with TRBJ2-7; D unresolved. There are 12 residues in the CDR3. The V end was cut by 0 bases, the J end by 7 bases, with 7 bases between. The germline CDR1 and CDR2 sequences are MNHNS and SASEGT. Written as DNA, the CDR3 is TGTGCCAGCAGTGAAGCCTTCCGGGAGCAGTACTTC. Translating gives CASSEAFREQYF.

This chain links TRBV20-1 with TRBJ2-1; the match to TRBD2 covers 9 bases. The CDR3 is made up of 15 amino acids. After removal of 3 bases from V and 6 bases from J, the junction contained 9 bases not matched to a gene. Germline CDR1 and CDR2: DFQATT and SNEGSKA (reference sequence). CDR3 sequence: CSASSGSVGVNEQFF. The CDR3 DNA is TGCAGTGCTAGTAGCGGGAGTGTAGGGGTCAATGAGCAGTTCTTC.

V usage is TRBV6-1 and J usage is TRBJ1-5; D is unclear. The CDR3 sequence is 13 residues long. Trimming shortened V by 2 bases and J by 5 bases, and 7 bases separated the two germline ends. Germline V lookup: CDR1 MNHNS, CDR2 SASEGT. This CDR3 is CASSERGDQPQHF. The CDR3 bases are TGTGCCAGCAGTGAACGAGGTGATCAGCCCCAGCATTTT.

This clonotype was seen only a few times. This sequence joins TRBV7-2 and TRBJ2-6; D remains ambiguous. The CDR3 runs 13 residues. Germline V lookup: CDR1 SGHTA, CDR2 FQGNSA. Trimming pared 7 bases from V and 4 bases from J, leaving 8 bases between. CDR3: CASTALGANVLTF. As DNA, the CDR3 is TGTGCCAGCACCGCCCTCGGGGCCAACGTCCTGACTTTC.

The rearrangement uses TRBV2 and TRBJ2-5; D is ambiguous. The CDR3 covers 12 residues. Germline V gene sequence: CDR1 SNHLY, CDR2 FYNNEI. The V end was cut by 2 bases, the J end by 7 bases, with 8 bases between. CDR3: CASSEQDGTQYF. In DNA form, the CDR3 reads TGTGCCAGCAGTGAACAGGACGGGACCCAGTACTTC.

The J gene is TRBJ1-5, the V gene TRBV24-1; D is undetermined. There are 13 residues in the CDR3. V lost 3 bases to trimming and J lost 9 bases, with 11 bases between them. Germline values: CDR1 KGHDR, CDR2 SFDVKD. The CDR3 region is CATSDVTAVPQHF. The CDR3 coding sequence is TGTGCCACCAGTGATGTTACAGCGGTGCCCCAGCATTTT.

V and J are TRBV10-3 and TRBJ2-1; no firm D call. From germline, CDR1 is ENHRY and CDR2 SYGVKD. Trimming took 0 bases from V and 7 from J, leaving 7 bases between them. The CDR3 covers 13 residues. CDR3 region: CAISESVLNEQFF. CDR3 DNA: TGTGCCATCAGTGAGTCGGTATTGAATGAGCAGTTCTTC.

This clonotype was counted once. The chain employs TRBV2 and TRBJ2-2; D is unresolved. V was trimmed by 8 bases and J by 4 bases, leaving 8 bases between them. This CDR3 has 12 amino acids. Germline values: CDR1 SNHLY, CDR2 FYNNEI. CDR3: CASARSTGELFF. CDR3 sequence (DNA): TGTGCCAGCGCTAGAAGCACCGGGGAGCTGTTTTTT.

The chain couples TRBV7-9 to TRBJ2-2; D is undetermined. Trimming pared 0 bases from V and 7 bases from J, leaving 3 bases between. Germline V gene lookup returns CDR1 SEHNR and CDR2 FQNEAQ (reference sequence). This CDR3 has 12 amino acids. The CDR3 sequence: CASSLANGELFF. The CDR3 region has the DNA TGTGCCAGCAGCTTAGCTAACGGGGAGCTGTTTTTT.

To note about this clonotype: This sequence may be a read error, since a much larger clone differs from it by one base. The chain employs TRBV9 and TRBJ1-2, with a weak D call TRBD1 (5 bases). Germline V CDR1 and CDR2: SGDLS, YYNGEE. The germline V and J ends were trimmed by 6 bases and 3 bases, with 9 bases remaining between them. The CDR3 extends over 12 amino acids. The CDR3 DNA reads as TGTGCCAGCACAGGGAGGGACTATGGCTACACCTTC. The encoded protein is CASTGRDYGYTF.

The V and J genes are TRBV2 and TRBJ1-6; D call uncertain. V was trimmed by 7 bases and J by 1 base, leaving 11 bases between them. The germline V gene has CDR1 SNHLY and CDR2 FYNNEI. The CDR3 is 15 amino acids. The CDR3 spells CASTAAESYNSPLHF. In DNA, the CDR3 is TGTGCCAGCACGGCGGCAGAATCCTATAATTCACCCCTCCACTTT.

Remarks on this clonotype: The junction does not match germline at one end; this may be a read error. This chain joins TRBV7-3 and TRBJ2-5; D assignment may be TRBD1 or TRBD2 (5 bases each). Germline values: CDR1 SGHTA, CDR2 FQGTGA. The CDR3 has 13 residues. The CDR3 region has the DNA TGCGCCAGCAGCCCGGGGCAGTCAGAGACCCAGTACTTC. It is translated as CASSPGQSETQYF.

This clonotype showed up many times. The chain carries TRBV2 and TRBJ2-3; D perhaps matches TRBD1 (7 bases). Trimming stripped 6 bases from V and 5 bases from J, with 18 bases between. Germline loops: CDR1 SNHLY, CDR2 FYNNEI. The CDR3 spans 15 residues. In DNA, the CDR3 is TGTGCCAGCAGCCCACGGACAGGAGGGGGAGATACGCAGTATTTT. Its protein product is CASSPRTGGGDTQYF. The variable domain in full, completed from reference TRBV2 and TRBJ2-3, reads EPEVTQTPSHQVTQMGQEVILRCVPISNHLYFYWYRQILGQKVEFLVSFYNNEISEKSEIFDDQFSVERPDGSNFTLKIRSTKLEDSAMYFCASSPRTGGGDTQYFGPGTRLTVL.

This rearrangement joins TRBV2 to TRBJ2-7; 7 nucleotides align to TRBD1. The ends lost 2 bases at V and 2 bases at J; junction bases unmatched: 6. The V gene's germline CDR1 is SNHLY and CDR2 FYNNEI. The CDR3 length is 15 residues. The CDR3 sequence: CASSEWVGGAYEQYF. DNA for the CDR3: TGTGCCAGCAGTGAATGGGTAGGGGGCGCCTACGAGCAGTACTTC.

The chain has TRBV20-1 and TRBJ2-3, with 10 bases lining up with TRBD2. V dropped 3 bases and J dropped 4; count of bases not matched to a gene: 7. The CDR3 spans 15 residues. Per the germline V gene, CDR1 is DFQATT and CDR2 is SNEGSKA (reference sequence). The CDR3 bases are TGCAGTGCTAGGCCAGCGGGGGGGCAATCAGATACGCAGTATTTT. Translating gives CSARPAGGQSDTQYF.

The chain carries TRBV6-4 and TRBJ1-5; no reliable D call. The CDR3 length is 13 residues. The V end was cut by 4 bases, the J end by 4 bases, with 8 bases between. Germline CDR1 reads MRHNA; CDR2 reads SNTAGT. The CDR3 reads CASSVGSNQPQHF. In nucleotides, the CDR3 is TGTGCCAGCAGTGTAGGTTCAAATCAGCCCCAGCATTTT.

J is TRBJ2-5 and V is TRBV20-1, with 11 positions matching TRBD2. Germline CDR1 DFQATT, CDR2 SNEGSKA (reference sequence). V trimming: 5 bases; J trimming: 2 bases; junction bases outside the gene matches: 7. This CDR3 spans 15 amino acids. The CDR3 bases are TGCAGTGCTCTGTCTAGCGGGGGGAGGCAAGAGACCCAGTACTTC. This codes for CSALSSGGRQETQYF.

V gene TRBV15 combines with J gene TRBJ2-7; 7 positions match TRBD2. CDR1 and CDR2 (germline): LNHNV, YYDKDF (reference sequence). This CDR3 has 14 amino acids. J was trimmed by 5 bases and V by 5 bases; bases with no gene match: 9. CDR3 DNA: TGTGCCACCAGCGGATCAGTGGGGGGGGACGAGCAGTACTTC. It yields the protein CATSGSVGGDEQYF.

This chain joins TRBV9 and TRBJ2-5, with 7 bases identical to TRBD1. The ends lost 3 bases at V and 0 bases at J; junction bases unmatched: 8. The germline CDR1 and CDR2 sequences are SGDLS and YYNGEE. The CDR3 has 16 amino acids. The CDR3 coding sequence is TGTGCCAGCAGCGGACGAGCCGGGACAGACCAAGAGACCCAGTACTTC. It is translated as CASSGRAGTDQETQYF.

For this clonotype: One end of the junction does not line up with germline, which may come from a read error. The V gene is TRBV7-8, the J gene TRBJ1-2; no definite D call. CDR3 length: 11 amino acids. Germline V gene sequence: CDR1 SGHVS, CDR2 FQNEAQ. CDR3 nucleotides: TGTGCCAGCAGTTTGAGCTATGGCTGCACCTTC. Protein sequence: CASSLSYGCTF.

Comment on this clonotype: Because the CDR3 is missing its conserved closing phenylalanine or tryptophan, this is likely a read error. The V gene is TRBV7-3, the J gene TRBJ1-6; 7 positions agree with TRBD1. Unmatched junction bases numbered 7, after V lost 5 bases and J lost 3 bases. The CDR3 runs to 16 residues. CDR1 and CDR2 (germline): SGHTA, FQGTGA. Here the CDR3 reads CASSLEDRSYNSPLHS. CDR3 nucleotides: TGTGCCAGCAGCCTAGAGGACAGGAGCTATAATTCACCCCTCCACTCT.

The chain recombines TRBV6-1 with TRBJ2-5; D is possibly TRBD1 (5 bases). Germline assignment: CDR1 MNHNS and CDR2 SASEGT. Trimming shortened V by 5 bases and J by 4 bases, and 11 bases separated the two germline ends. This CDR3 has 13 amino acids. CDR3 nucleotide sequence: TGTGCCAGCAGTCTCAGGGAAGGAGAGACCCAGTACTTC. The encoded protein is CASSLREGETQYF.

About this clonotype itself: This CDR3 is missing its conserved last phenylalanine or tryptophan, likely due to a read error. The chain joins TRBV13 to TRBJ1-5, with 8 bases lining up with TRBD1. The ends lost 5 bases at V and 5 bases at J; junction bases unmatched: 11. Germline V lookup: CDR1 PRHDT, CDR2 FYEKMQ (reference sequence). The length of the CDR3 is 16 residues. The CDR3 reads CASSQSTGVHDQPQHS. The CDR3 coding sequence is TGTGCCAGCAGCCAATCGACAGGGGTACACGATCAGCCCCAGCATTCT.